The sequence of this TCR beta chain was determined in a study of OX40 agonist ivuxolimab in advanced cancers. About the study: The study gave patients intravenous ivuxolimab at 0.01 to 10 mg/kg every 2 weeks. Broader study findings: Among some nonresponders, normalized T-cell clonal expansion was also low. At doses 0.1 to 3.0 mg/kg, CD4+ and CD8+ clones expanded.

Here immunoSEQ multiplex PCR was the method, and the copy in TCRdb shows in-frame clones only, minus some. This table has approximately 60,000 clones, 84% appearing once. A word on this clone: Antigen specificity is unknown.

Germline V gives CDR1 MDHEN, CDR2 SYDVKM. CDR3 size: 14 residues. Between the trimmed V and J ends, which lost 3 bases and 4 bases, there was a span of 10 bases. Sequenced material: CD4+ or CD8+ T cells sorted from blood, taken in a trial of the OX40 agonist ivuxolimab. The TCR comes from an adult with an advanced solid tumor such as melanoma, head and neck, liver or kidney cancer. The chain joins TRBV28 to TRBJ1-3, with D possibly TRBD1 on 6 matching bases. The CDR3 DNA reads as TGTGCCAGCAGTTTTGGGACACGGGGAAACACCATATATTTT. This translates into CASSFGTRGNTIYF.